This TCR beta chain is from a study of blood T cell repertoires in COVID-19. Study overall: Sites across the United States, Italy and Spain contributed samples from acute and convalescent COVID-19.

Libraries were prepared by immunoSEQ multiplex PCR; TCRdb keeps only in-frame clonotypes and omits some of them. The sample has more than 300,000 clones, around 87% seen once. The CDR3 length is 19 residues. CDR1 and CDR2 (germline): SNHLY, FYNNEI. Trimming cost V 3 bases and J 0 bases; bases outside gene matches: 7. The sequence derives from a woman in her twenties or thirties with COVID-19, enrolled during active disease. The chain has TRBV2 and TRBJ2-2; the match to TRBD2 covers 13 bases. The sequenced sample consisted of peripheral blood. The DNA of the CDR3 is TGTGCCAGCAGTGACAGGACTAGCGGGAGCTGGGCGAACACCGGGGAGCTGTTTTTT. Translating gives CASSDRTSGSWANTGELFF.